Listed below are T cell receptor beta chains from one sample, sequenced in a study of radiotherapy plus CTLA-4 blockade in lung cancer. Using immunoSEQ multiplex PCR, the repertoire was profiled, and TCRdb retains in-frame clones only, with some absent. The sample includes some 30,000 clones, more than 60% of them seen just once. This specimen consisted of peripheral blood, obtained from a patient treated with radiotherapy plus ipilimumab. Receptors were obtained from a human donor with non-small cell lung cancer who had stable disease on radiotherapy plus ipilimumab. CDR3s include the opening cysteine and the closing phenylalanine or tryptophan. D genes are given only for firm matches. Clone size is not always given. Where it is, it says once, few, many or a class for expanded clones.

j_call d_call v_call clone_size cdr3_aa cdr3_nt
TRBJ1-1 - TRBV6-4 - CASSDSRGNTEAFF TGTGCCAGCAGTGACTCCCGGGGGAACACTGAAGCTTTCTTT
TRBJ1-2 TRBD1 TRBV9 few CASSAGDRGFANYGYTF TGTGCCAGCAGCGCGGGGGACAGGGGGTTTGCTAACTATGGCTACACCTTC
TRBJ2-1 TRBD1 TRBV10-2 - CASLGMGQGVNNEQFF TGCGCCAGCCTGGGAATGGGACAGGGTGTCAACAATGAGCAGTTCTTC
TRBJ2-5 - TRBV18 once CASSPGGRRMYQETQYF TGTGCCAGCTCTCCTGGGGGGAGACGAATGTACCAAGAGACCCAGTACTTC
TRBJ1-5 - TRBV7-8 medium-sized CASSGSGPNSNQPQHF TGTGCCAGCAGCGGGTCGGGACCCAATAGCAATCAGCCCCAGCATTTT
TRBJ1-5 TRBD1 TRBV30 - CAWSLDRGHQPQHF TGTGCCTGGAGCCTAGACAGGGGGCATCAGCCCCAGCATTTT
TRBJ1-3 - TRBV6-5 - CASSLGNTIYF TGTGCCAGCAGCCTTGGAAACACCATATATTTT
TRBJ2-3 TRBD1 TRBV10-1 - CASSESGTGFTDTQYF TGCGCCAGCAGTGAGTCCGGGACAGGGTTCACAGATACGCAGTATTTT
TRBJ2-1 TRBD1 TRBV25-1 - CASSDSRQGLSYNEQFF TGTGCCAGCAGTGACTCCCGACAGGGTCTATCCTACAATGAGCAGTTCTTC
TRBJ1-4 - TRBV6-5 - CASSRTATNEKLFF TGTGCCAGCAGCCGGACAGCAACTAATGAAAAACTGTTTTTT
TRBJ2-2 - TRBV7-3 - CASGRANTGELFF TGTGCCAGCGGCAGGGCGAACACCGGGGAGCTGTTTTTT
TRBJ2-2 TRBD1 TRBV11-2 - CASSSDRVLGTGELFF TGTGCCAGCAGCTCCGACAGGGTGCTCGGCACCGGGGAGCTGTTTTTT
TRBJ2-3 - TRBV28 - CASSLTADTQYF TGTGCCAGCAGTTTAACGGCGGATACGCAGTATTTT
TRBJ2-7 - TRBV5-7 - CASSLVVGGGEQYF TGTGCCAGCAGCTTGGTCGTCGGAGGGGGCGAGCAGTACTTC
TRBJ1-4 - TRBV19 - CASSIQRSTPRKLFF TGTGCCAGTAGTATTCAACGCTCGACACCGCGAAAACTGTTTTTT
TRBJ1-2 TRBD1 TRBV5-1 - CASSWGQGPNYGYTF TGCGCCAGCAGCTGGGGACAGGGACCGAACTATGGCTACACCTTC